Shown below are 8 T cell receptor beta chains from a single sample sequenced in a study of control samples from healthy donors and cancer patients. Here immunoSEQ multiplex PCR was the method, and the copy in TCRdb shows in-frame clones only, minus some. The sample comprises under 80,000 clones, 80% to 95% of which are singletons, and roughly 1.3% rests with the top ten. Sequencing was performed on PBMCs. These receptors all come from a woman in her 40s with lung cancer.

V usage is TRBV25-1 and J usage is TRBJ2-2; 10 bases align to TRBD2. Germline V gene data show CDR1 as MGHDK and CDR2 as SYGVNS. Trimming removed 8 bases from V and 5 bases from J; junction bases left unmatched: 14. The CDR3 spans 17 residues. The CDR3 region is CASPTSSGGAGTGELFF. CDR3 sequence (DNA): TGTGCCAGCCCTACTTCGAGCGGGGGGGCCGGAACCGGGGAGCTGTTTTTT.

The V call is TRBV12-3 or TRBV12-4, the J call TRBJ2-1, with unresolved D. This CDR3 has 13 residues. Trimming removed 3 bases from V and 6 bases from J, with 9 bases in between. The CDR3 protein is CASSFGDRNEQFF. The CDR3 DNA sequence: TGTGCCAGCAGTTTTGGGGATCGCAATGAGCAGTTCTTC.

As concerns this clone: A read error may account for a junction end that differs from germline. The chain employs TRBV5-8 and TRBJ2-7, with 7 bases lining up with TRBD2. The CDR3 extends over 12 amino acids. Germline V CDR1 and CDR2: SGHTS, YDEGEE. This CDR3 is CASSREARGISF. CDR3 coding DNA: TGTGCCAGCAGCCGGGAGGCGAGGGGAATCAGCTTC.

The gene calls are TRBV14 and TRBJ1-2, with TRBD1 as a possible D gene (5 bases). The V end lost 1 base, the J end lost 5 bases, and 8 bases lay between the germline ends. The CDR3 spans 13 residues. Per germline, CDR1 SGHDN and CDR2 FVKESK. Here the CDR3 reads CASSQGQIYGYTF. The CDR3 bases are TGTGCCAGCAGCCAAGGACAGATATATGGCTACACCTTC.

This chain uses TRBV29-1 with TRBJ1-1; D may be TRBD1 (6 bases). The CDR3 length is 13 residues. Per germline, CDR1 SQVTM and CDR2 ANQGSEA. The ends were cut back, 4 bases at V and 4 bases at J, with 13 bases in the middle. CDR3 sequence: CSVGQGHGTEAFF. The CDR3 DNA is TGCAGCGTTGGTCAGGGGCATGGCACTGAAGCTTTCTTT. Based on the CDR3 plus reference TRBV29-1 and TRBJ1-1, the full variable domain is SAVISQKPSRDICQRGTSLTIQCQVDSQVTMMFWYRQQPGQSLTLIATANQGSEATYESGFVIDKFPISRPNLTFSTLTVSNMSPEDSSIYLCSVGQGHGTEAFFGQGTRLTVV.

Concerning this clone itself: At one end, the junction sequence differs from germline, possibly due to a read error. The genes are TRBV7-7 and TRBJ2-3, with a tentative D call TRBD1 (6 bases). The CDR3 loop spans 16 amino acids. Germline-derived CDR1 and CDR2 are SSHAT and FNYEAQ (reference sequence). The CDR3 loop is CASSLLSGVLTDTQYF. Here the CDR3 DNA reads TGTGCTAGCAGCTTATTATCAGGGGTCCTCACAGATACGCAGTATTTT.

The CDR3 nucleotides read TGTGCCAGCAGCCCTGTAGGAGGGAACTATGGCTACACCTTC. Protein: CASSPVGGNYGYTF. This chain uses TRBV6-4 with TRBJ1-2; D unclear. Germline-derived CDR1 and CDR2 are MRHNA and SNTAGT. The ends were cut back, 6 bases at V and 2 bases at J, with 13 bases in the middle. The CDR3 is 14 amino acids.

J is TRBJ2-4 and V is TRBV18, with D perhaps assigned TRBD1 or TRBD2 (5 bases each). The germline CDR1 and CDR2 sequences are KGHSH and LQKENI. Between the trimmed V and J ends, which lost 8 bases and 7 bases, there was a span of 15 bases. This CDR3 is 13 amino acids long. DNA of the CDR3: TGTGCCAGCGGGACCGGCAGGGACAACATTCAGTACTTC. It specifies CASGTGRDNIQYF. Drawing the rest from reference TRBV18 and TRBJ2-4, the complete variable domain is NAGVMQNPRHLVRRRGQEARLRCSPMKGHSHVYWYRQLPEEGLKFMVYLQKENIIDESGMPKERFSAEFPKEGPSILRIQQVVRGDSAAYFCASGTGRDNIQYFGAGTRLSVL.